Listed here is a single T cell receptor (beta chain). Its antigen is unidentified. Time point noted: cycle 4 day 1 (C4D1), after less than 7 weeks of nivolumab. Autologous stem cell transplantation was followed by relapse in every patient, and brentuximab vedotin exposure varied. Data came from immunoSEQ multiplex PCR; TCRdb stores just in-frame clones and leaves some out. Of about 51,000 clones listed, 80% are singletons. The data stem from a study of PD-1 blockade in classical Hodgkin lymphoma. General study results and limits: Baseline TCR diversity was reportedly lower in newly diagnosed patients than in healthy donors. It was reported as lower still in relapsed/refractory patients.

Germline V gives CDR1 SGHNT, CDR2 YYREEE (reference sequence). The trim removed 9 bases at V and 0 bases at J, leaving 5 bases unmatched. The CDR3 extends over 14 amino acids. The origin of this receptor is a human donor with classical Hodgkin lymphoma. V is TRBV5-4 and J is TRBJ2-3; 9 bases fit TRBD1. Sample: peripheral blood mononuclear cells (PBMCs), taken before the fourth cycle of nivolumab. Written as DNA, the CDR3 is TGTGCCACCTCCGGGACAGGGAGCACAGATACGCAGTATTTT. Translating it yields CATSGTGSTDTQYF.